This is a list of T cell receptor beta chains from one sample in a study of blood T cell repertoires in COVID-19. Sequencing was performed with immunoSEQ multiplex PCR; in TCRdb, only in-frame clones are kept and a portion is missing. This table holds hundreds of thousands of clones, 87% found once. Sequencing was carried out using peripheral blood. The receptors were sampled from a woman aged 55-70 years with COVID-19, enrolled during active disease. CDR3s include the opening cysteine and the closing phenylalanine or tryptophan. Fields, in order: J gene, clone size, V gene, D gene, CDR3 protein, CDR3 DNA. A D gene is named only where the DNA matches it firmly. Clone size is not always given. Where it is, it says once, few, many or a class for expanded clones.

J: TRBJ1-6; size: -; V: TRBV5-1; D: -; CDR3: CASSLGTNNSPLHF; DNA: TGCGCCAGCAGCTTGGGGACAAATAATTCACCCCTCCACTTT
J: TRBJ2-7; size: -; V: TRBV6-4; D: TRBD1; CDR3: CASSPGQGSEQYF; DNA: TGTGCCAGCAGCCCGGGACAGGGAAGCGAGCAGTACTTC
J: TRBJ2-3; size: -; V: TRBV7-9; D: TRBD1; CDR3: CASTRTGSDTQYF; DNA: TGTGCCAGCACCCGGACAGGGTCAGATACGCAGTATTTT
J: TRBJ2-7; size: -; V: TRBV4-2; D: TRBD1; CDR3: CASSAWDRVDEQYF; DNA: TGTGCCAGCAGCGCCTGGGACAGGGTCGACGAGCAGTACTTC
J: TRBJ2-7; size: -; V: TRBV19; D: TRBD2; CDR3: CASSKGLAQYEQYF; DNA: TGTGCCAGTAGTAAAGGACTAGCCCAGTACGAGCAGTACTTC
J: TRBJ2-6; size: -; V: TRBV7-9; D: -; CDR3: CASKVHRDKFLSGANVLTF; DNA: TGTGCCAGCAAGGTCCACAGGGACAAGTTCCTCTCTGGGGCCAACGTCCTGACTTTC
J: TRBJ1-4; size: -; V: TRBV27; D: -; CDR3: CASSFRGEKLFF; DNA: TGTGCCAGCAGTTTCCGGGGGGAAAAACTGTTTTTT
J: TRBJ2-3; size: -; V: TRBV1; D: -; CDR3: CTSSQDQTSGGTDTQYF; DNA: TGCACCAGCAGCCAAGATCAGACTAGCGGTGGCACAGATACGCAGTATTTT
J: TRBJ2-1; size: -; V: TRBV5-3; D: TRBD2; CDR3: CASQWTSEGNEQFF; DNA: TGTGCCAGCCAGTGGACTAGCGAGGGCAATGAGCAGTTCTTC
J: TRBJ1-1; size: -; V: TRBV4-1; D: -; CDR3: CASSPAGFGNTEAFF; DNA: TGCGCCAGCAGCCCTGCAGGTTTTGGGAACACTGAAGCTTTCTTT
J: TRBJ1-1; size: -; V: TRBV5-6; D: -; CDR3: CASRRSGGTEAFF; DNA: TGTGCCAGCAGACGCTCGGGGGGTACTGAAGCTTTCTTT
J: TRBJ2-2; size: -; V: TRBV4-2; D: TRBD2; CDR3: CASSERGGNTGELFF; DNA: TGTGCCAGCAGCGAGCGGGGGGGGAACACCGGGGAGCTGTTTTTT
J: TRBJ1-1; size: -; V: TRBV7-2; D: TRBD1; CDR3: CASNLRTGASTEAFF; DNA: TGTGCCAGCAACCTTCGGACAGGGGCTTCCACTGAAGCTTTCTTT
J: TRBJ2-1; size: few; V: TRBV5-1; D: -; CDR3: CASSLVMGLAVYNEQFF; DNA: TGCGCCAGCAGCCTCGTGATGGGTTTAGCTGTCTACAATGAGCAGTTCTTC
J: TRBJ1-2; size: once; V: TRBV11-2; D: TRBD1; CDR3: CASSPTGKNGYTF; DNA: TGTGCCAGCAGCCCGACAGGGAAGAATGGCTACACCTTC
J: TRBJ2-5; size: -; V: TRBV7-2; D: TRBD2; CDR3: CASSLGWIAGKQETQYF; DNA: TGTGCCAGCAGCTTAGGGTGGATAGCGGGAAAACAAGAGACCCAGTACTTC
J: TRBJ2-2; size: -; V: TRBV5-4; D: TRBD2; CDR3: CASSPGGGRSAGELFF; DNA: TGTGCCAGCAGCCCGGGGGGGGGCAGGTCCGCCGGGGAGCTGTTTTTT
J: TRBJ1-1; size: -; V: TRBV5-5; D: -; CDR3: CASSLLAQNTEAFF; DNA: TGTGCCAGCAGCTTGTTAGCCCAGAACACTGAAGCTTTCTTT
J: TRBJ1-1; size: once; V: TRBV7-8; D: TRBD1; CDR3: CASSFRQGGEAFF; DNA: TGTGCCAGCAGCTTTCGACAGGGAGGTGAAGCTTTCTTT
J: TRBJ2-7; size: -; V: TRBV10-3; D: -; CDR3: CAINREAGLADEQYF; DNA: TGTGCCATTAACCGAGAGGCGGGGTTAGCGGACGAGCAGTACTTC
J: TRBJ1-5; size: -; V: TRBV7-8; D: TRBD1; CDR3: CASRQAGTGGQHF; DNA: TGTGCCAGCAGACAAGCTGGGACAGGGGGCCAGCATTTT
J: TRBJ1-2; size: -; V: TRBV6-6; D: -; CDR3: CATDIGGAHYGYTF; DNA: TGTGCCACAGATATAGGGGGGGCTCACTATGGCTACACCTTC
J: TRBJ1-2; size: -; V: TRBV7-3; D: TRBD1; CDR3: CASSPDRGDYGYTF; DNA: TGTGCCAGCAGCCCCGACAGGGGAGACTATGGCTACACCTTC
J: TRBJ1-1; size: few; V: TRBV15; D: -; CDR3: CATSRQGGHTEAFF; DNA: TGTGCCACCAGCAGACAGGGAGGGCACACTGAAGCTTTCTTT
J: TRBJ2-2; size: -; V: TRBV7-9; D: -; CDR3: CASSSRRNTGELFF; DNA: TGTGCCAGCAGTTCGCGGAGGAACACCGGGGAGCTGTTTTTT
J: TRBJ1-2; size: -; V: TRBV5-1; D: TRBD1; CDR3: CASSSTGYGYTF; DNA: TGCGCCAGCAGCTCGACAGGGTACGGCTACACCTTC
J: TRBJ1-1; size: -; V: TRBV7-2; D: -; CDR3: CASSFQQNTEAFF; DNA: TGTGCCAGCAGCTTTCAACAGAACACTGAAGCTTTCTTT
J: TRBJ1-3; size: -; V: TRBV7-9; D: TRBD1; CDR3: CASSRDSYSGNTIYF; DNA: TGTGCCAGCAGCCGGGACAGCTACTCTGGAAACACCATATATTTT
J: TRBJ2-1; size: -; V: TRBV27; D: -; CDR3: CASSLSVGWGGVLDEQFF; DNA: TGTGCCAGCAGTTTATCGGTTGGGTGGGGCGGGGTACTAGATGAGCAGTTCTTC
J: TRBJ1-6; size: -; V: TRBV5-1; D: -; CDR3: CASSGGGEAYSPLHF; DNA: TGCGCCAGCAGCGGCGGAGGGGAGGCCTATTCACCCCTCCACTTT
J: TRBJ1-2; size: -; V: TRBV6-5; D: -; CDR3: CASSYSGRRAGYTF; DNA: TGTGCCAGCAGTTACTCTGGCCGCCGAGCGGGCTACACCTTC
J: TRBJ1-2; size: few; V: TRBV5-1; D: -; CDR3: CASSLYLPDAVYGYTF; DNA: TGCGCCAGCAGCTTGTACCTACCAGACGCGGTCTATGGCTACACCTTC
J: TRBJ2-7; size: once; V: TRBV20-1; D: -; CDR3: CSATGPLEQYF; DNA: TGCAGTGCCACAGGACCTTTGGAGCAGTACTTC
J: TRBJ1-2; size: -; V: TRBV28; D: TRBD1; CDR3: CASSLPGQGSKVYGYTF; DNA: TGTGCCAGCAGTTTGCCGGGACAGGGGAGTAAGGTCTATGGCTACACCTTC
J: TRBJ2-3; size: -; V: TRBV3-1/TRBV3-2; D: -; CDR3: CASSQRSTDTQYF; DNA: TGTGCCAGCAGCCAGAGATCGACAGATACGCAGTATTTT
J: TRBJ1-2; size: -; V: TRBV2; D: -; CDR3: CASMIRNYGYTF; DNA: TGTGCCAGCATGATCCGGAACTATGGCTACACCTTC
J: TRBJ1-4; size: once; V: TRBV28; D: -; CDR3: CASSRGGNEKLFF; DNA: TGTGCCAGCAGTCGGGGGGGCAATGAAAAACTGTTTTTT
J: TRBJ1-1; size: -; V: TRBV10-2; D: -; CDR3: CASAREGGADTEAFF; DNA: TGCGCCAGCGCCCGAGAGGGGGGGGCAGACACTGAAGCTTTCTTT
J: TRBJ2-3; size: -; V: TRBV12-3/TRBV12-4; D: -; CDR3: CASSGGAIDTQYF; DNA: TGTGCCAGCAGTGGGGGGGCCATAGATACGCAGTATTTT
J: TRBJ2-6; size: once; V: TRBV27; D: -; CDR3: CASSPLGAGANVLTF; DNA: TGTGCCAGCAGTCCTCTGGGGGCAGGGGCCAACGTCCTGACTTTC
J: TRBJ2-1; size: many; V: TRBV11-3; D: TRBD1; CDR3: CASSLRGTGGNEQFF; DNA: TGTGCCAGCAGCTTACGAGGGACAGGAGGCAATGAGCAGTTCTTC
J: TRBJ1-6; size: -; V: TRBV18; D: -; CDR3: CASSPTGQPNSPLHF; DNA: TGTGCCAGCTCACCGACAGGACAGCCCAATTCACCCCTCCACTTT
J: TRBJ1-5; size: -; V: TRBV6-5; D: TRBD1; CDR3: CASRDRTGGYQPQHF; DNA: TGTGCCAGCAGGGATAGGACAGGGGGTTATCAGCCCCAGCATTTT
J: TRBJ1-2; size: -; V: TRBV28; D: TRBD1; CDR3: CASSHPQGDRGYTF; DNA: TGTGCCAGCAGCCATCCCCAGGGGGACAGGGGCTACACCTTC
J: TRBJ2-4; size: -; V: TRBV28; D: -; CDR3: CASSFPSKNIQYF; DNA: TGTGCCAGCAGTTTTCCCTCCAAAAACATTCAGTACTTC
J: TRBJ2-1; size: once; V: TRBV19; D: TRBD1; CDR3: CASSILPTGLNEQFF; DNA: TGTGCCAGTAGTATACTTCCGACAGGGTTGAATGAGCAGTTCTTC
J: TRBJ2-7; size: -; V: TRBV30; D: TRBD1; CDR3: CAWSTDRDEQYF; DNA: TGTGCCTGGAGTACGGACAGGGACGAGCAGTACTTC
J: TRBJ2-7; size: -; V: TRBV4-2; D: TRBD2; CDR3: CASSQDVLAGGSRPRQYF; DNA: TGTGCCAGCAGCCAGGACGTACTAGCGGGGGGATCCCGCCCGCGGCAGTACTTC
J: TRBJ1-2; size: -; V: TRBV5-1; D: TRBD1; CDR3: CASSLEDRRYGYTF; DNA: TGCGCCAGCAGCTTGGAGGACAGGCGCTATGGCTACACCTTC
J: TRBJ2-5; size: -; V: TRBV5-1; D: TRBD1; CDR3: CASSPGTGSLWAQYF; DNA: TGCGCCAGCAGCCCCGGGACAGGGTCCCTATGGGCCCAGTACTTC